Listed here are 13 T cell receptor beta chains from one sample, sequenced in a study of cytotoxic CD8 clonotypes in ibrutinib-treated CLL. TCRdb's copy holds only in-frame clones and misses some; the assay was immunoSEQ multiplex PCR. The sample carries more than 110,000 clones, approximately 80% recorded once. Sample: PBMCs, taken after 36 months of ibrutinib treatment. The receptors stem from a human donor with chronic lymphocytic leukemia.

The chain recombines TRBV13 with TRBJ1-2; TRBD1 might be the D (5 bases). Germline values: CDR1 PRHDT, CDR2 FYEKMQ (reference sequence). The CDR3 is made up of 11 amino acids. V shed 3 bases and J shed 8 bases, with 7 bases lying between them. The CDR3 DNA reads as TGTGCCAGCAGCTTTTCAGGGGGCTACACCTTC. Translating it yields CASSFSGGYTF.

This clone was counted once. The chain carries TRBV28 and TRBJ2-6; D not certain. The germline V gene encodes CDR1 MDHEN and CDR2 SYDVKM. The CDR3 is 15 amino acids. The V gene lost 2 bases and the J gene lost 0 bases, with 5 bases spanning the gap. CDR3 nucleotides: TGTGCCAGCAGTTTACTCCTCTCTGGGGCCAACGTCCTGACTTTC. It translates to CASSLLLSGANVLTF.

This clone was seen many times. This rearrangement joins TRBV19 to TRBJ1-3; D not certain. CDR1 is LNHDA, CDR2 SQIVND, per germline (reference sequence). This CDR3 is 15 amino acids long. V was trimmed by 2 bases and J by 2 bases, leaving 10 bases between them. CDR3 residues: CASSILVGPGNTIYF. Here the CDR3 DNA reads TGTGCCAGTAGTATATTGGTGGGCCCTGGAAACACCATATATTTT.

The gene calls are TRBV5-1 and TRBJ1-1; the D is unclear. In germline, CDR1 is SGHRS, CDR2 YFSETQ. Trimming shortened V by 2 bases and J by 1 base, and 9 bases separated the two germline ends. The CDR3 extends over 14 amino acids. CDR3 coding DNA: TGCGCCAGCAGCTTCCTGACGGAGAACACTGAAGCTTTCTTT. This gives the protein CASSFLTENTEAFF.

Here the CDR3 DNA reads TGTGCCAGCAACCCCGGGACAGGGGATGGCTACACCTTC. Protein sequence: CASNPGTGDGYTF. This chain joins TRBV6-5 and TRBJ1-2, with 10 bases that match TRBD1. CDR3 length: 13 amino acids. The junction had 5 bases not matched to a gene; V was cut back by 7 bases and J by 6 bases. The germline V gene encodes CDR1 MNHEY and CDR2 SVGAGI.

V usage is TRBV10-3 and J usage is TRBJ1-2, with D possibly TRBD1 on 6 matching bases. Trimming left V 8 bases short and J 4 bases short, with 20 bases between. Germline CDR1 ENHRY, CDR2 SYGVKD. This CDR3 comprises 15 residues. CDR3 protein: CAIGGQGGVVYGYTF. CDR3 DNA: TGTGCCATCGGGGGCCAAGGAGGGGTCGTCTATGGCTACACCTTC.

The chain carries TRBV2 and TRBJ2-1, with no clear D. Trimming left V 2 bases short and J 4 bases short, with 9 bases between. Germline CDR1 reads SNHLY; CDR2 reads FYNNEI. This CDR3 spans 14 amino acids. CDR3 amino acids: CASSENILYNEQFF. The CDR3 DNA is TGTGCCAGCAGTGAAAATATACTTTACAATGAGCAGTTCTTC.

This clone occurred once. V gene TRBV5-1 combines with J gene TRBJ2-1, with TRBD2 identical over 9 bases. Trimming at V came to 4 bases and at J to 5 bases, leaving 7 bases not matched to a gene. The CDR3 consists of 15 residues. Germline V gene lookup returns CDR1 SGHRS and CDR2 YFSETQ. The CDR3 DNA reads TGCGCCAGCAGCGCCTCCGGGACTAGCAACAATGAGCAGTTCTTC. Its translation: CASSASGTSNNEQFF.

The chain couples TRBV5-4 to TRBJ2-3, with D tentatively TRBD2 (6 bases). Per the germline V gene, CDR1 is SGHNT and CDR2 is YYREEE (reference sequence). V lost 5 bases and J lost 2, with 12 bases in between. There are 14 residues in the CDR3. The CDR3 region has the DNA TGTGCCAGCAGTTGGGACTCGTCCACAGATACGCAGTATTTT. Its translation is CASSWDSSTDTQYF.

The chain combines TRBV28 with TRBJ1-2; D is perhaps TRBD1 (5 bases). Trimming removed 8 bases from V and 8 bases from J, with 12 bases in between. In germline, CDR1 is MDHEN, CDR2 SYDVKM. CDR3 length: 11 amino acids. CDR3 coding DNA: TGTGCCAGCTCTGGGGGATTCGGCTACACCTTC. Translating gives CASSGGFGYTF.

CDR3 in DNA: TGTGCCAGCAGTCTGAGGAGGGATAGCGGGGGGGATACGCAGTATTTT. Translated, it gives CASSLRRDSGGDTQYF. The chain is built from TRBV4-2 and TRBJ2-3, with 10 bases fitting TRBD2. V shed 6 bases, J shed 6 bases, and the junction held 12 bases outside the gene matches. This CDR3 has 16 amino acids. The germline V gene encodes CDR1 LGHNA and CDR2 YNFKEQ.

This clone was seen many times. CDR3 region: CASSLVDDNEQFF. In nucleotides, the CDR3 is TGCGCCAGCAGCTTGGTCGATGACAATGAGCAGTTCTTC. This chain uses TRBV5-1 with TRBJ2-1; D is unclear. Per the germline V gene, CDR1 is SGHRS and CDR2 is YFSETQ. This CDR3 has 13 amino acids. V lost 0 bases and J lost 5, with 6 bases in between.

This sequence joins TRBV5-1 and TRBJ2-7; 10 bases align to TRBD1. V dropped 0 bases and J dropped 5; count of bases not matched to a gene: 11. Germline V gives CDR1 SGHRS, CDR2 YFSETQ. This CDR3 contains 17 residues. The CDR3 is CASSLGPRQGARNEQYF. The CDR3 DNA is TGCGCCAGCAGCTTGGGCCCCAGACAGGGGGCGAGGAACGAGCAGTACTTC.